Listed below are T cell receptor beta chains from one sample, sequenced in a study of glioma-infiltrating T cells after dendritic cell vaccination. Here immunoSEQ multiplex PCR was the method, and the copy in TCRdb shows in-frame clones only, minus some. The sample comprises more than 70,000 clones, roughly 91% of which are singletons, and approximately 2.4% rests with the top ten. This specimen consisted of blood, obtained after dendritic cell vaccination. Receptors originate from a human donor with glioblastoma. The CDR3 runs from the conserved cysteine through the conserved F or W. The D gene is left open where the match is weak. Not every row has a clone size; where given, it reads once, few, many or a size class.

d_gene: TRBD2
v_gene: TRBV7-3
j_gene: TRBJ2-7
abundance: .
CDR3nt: TGTGCCAGCAGCTTAAGAGGGGGGACGGGAGGACTAGCGGGAGGGCCAGGCACCTACGAGCAGTACTTC
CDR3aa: CASSLRGGTGGLAGGPGTYEQYF

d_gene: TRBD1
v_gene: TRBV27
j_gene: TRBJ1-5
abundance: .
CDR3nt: TGTGCCAGCAGTTTTTCGACAGGGTCTCAGCCCCAGCATTTT
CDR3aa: CASSFSTGSQPQHF

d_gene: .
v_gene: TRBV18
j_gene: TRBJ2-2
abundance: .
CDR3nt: TGTGCCAGCTCACCACCAAATTTACAGGGTTCCGGGGAGCTGTTTTTT
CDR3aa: CASSPPNLQGSGELFF

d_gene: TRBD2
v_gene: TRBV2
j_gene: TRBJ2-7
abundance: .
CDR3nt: TGTGCTAGCAGTGATGGGCGCGGGGGCTCCTACGAGCAGTACTTC
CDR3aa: CASSDGRGGSYEQYF

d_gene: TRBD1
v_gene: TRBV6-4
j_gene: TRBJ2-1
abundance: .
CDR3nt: TGTGCCAGCAGTTTTGAGGACAGGGCTAGGAATGAGCAGTTCTTC
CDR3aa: CASSFEDRARNEQFF

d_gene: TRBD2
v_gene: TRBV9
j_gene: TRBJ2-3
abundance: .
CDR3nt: TGTGCCAGCAGCACGACCGGGACTATAATACTAGGTACGCAGTATTTT
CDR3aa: CASSTTGTIILGTQYF

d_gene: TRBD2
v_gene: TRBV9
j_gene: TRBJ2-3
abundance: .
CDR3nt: TGTGCCAGCAGCGCCACTAGCGGGTCGAGAGATACGCAGTATTTT
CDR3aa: CASSATSGSRDTQYF

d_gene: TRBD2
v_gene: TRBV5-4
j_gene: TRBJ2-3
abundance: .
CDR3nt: TGTGCCAGCAGACTAAGCGGGATTAGCACAGATACGCAGTATTTT
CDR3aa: CASRLSGISTDTQYF

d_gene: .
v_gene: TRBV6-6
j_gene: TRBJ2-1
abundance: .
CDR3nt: TGTGCCAGCCGGGGAGGCTACAATGAGCAGTTCTTC
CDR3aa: CASRGGYNEQFF

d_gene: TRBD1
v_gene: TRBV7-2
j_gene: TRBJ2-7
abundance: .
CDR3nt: TGTGCCAGCAGCCCCGACAGGGTGACTGCATACGAGCAGTACTTC
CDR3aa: CASSPDRVTAYEQYF

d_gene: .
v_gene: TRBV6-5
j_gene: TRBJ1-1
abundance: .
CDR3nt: TGTGCCAGCAGTTACCGGGGGGGCTACGAAGCTTTCTTT
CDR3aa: CASSYRGGYEAFF

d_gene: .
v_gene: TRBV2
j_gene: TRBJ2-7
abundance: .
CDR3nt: TGTGCCAGCATCACAGGGATAACCTACGAGCAGTACTTC
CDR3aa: CASITGITYEQYF

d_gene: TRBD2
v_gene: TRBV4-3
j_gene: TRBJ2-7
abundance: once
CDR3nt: TGCGCCAGCAGCCAAGATCTTTCAGACCAGCGGGAGGGTCCCGCCTACGAGCAGTACTTC
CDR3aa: CASSQDLSDQREGPAYEQYF

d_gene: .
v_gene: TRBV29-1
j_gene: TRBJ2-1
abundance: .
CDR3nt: TGCACCTGTGGGCGGGAACGAAATGAGCAGTTCTTC
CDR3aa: CTCGRERNEQFF

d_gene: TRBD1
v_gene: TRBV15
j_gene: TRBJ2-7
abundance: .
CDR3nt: TGTGCCACCAGCAGAGCCAACCCGGGACAGGGAGGCGAGCAGTACTTC
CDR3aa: CATSRANPGQGGEQYF

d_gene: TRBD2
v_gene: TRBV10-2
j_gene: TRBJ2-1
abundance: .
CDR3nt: TGCGCCAGCAGTGGATTGGGAGGGGCGTATAGGAATGAGCAGTTCTTC
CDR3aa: CASSGLGGAYRNEQFF